These T cell receptor beta chains were read from a single sample in a study of identical twins. MiXCR, run by TCRdb on the 5' RACE reads, gives a single entry per CDR3 protein. This table has hundreds of thousands of distinct CDR3 sequences, 7.1% appearing once. These data also formed part of another study, on yellow fever vaccine responses in identical twins.

Sequencing input: PBMCs. The origin of the receptors is a woman aged 18-29 years in good health. Both conserved end residues are part of each CDR3. A D gene is named only where the DNA matches it firmly. Not all rows give a size; the values are once, few, many and, for expanded clones, a class.

>TRBV3-1|many|TRBD1|TRBJ2-6
TGTGCCAGCAGCCTCGGGACAGTGATCTCTGGGGCCAACGTCCTGACTTTC
CASSLGTVISGANVLTF
>TRBV20-1|NA|NA|TRBJ1-1
TGCAGTGCCCCCGAACGCAGGGGTATGAACACTGAAGCTTTCTTT
CSAPERRGMNTEAFF
>TRBV4-1|many|TRBD2|TRBJ2-1
TGCGCCAGCAGCCAAGAGGGACCGGTAGCGGGCCCCACCTACAATGAGCAGTTCTTC
CASSQEGPVAGPTYNEQFF
>TRBV3-1|few|TRBD1|TRBJ2-1
TGTGCCAGCAGCCCAGGTCACAGGGGGCGCAAGTTCTTC
CASSPGHRGRKFF
>TRBV5-1|NA|NA|TRBJ2-5
TGCGCCAGCAGCTTCTTGGTGGAGGGGACGGGGGAGACCCAGTACTTC
CASSFLVEGTGETQYF
>TRBV10-3|few|NA|TRBJ1-5
TGTGCCATCAGAAATGTGGCGGGTGAGCCCCAGCATTTT
CAIRNVAGEPQHF
>TRBV4-1|few|NA|TRBJ2-3
TGCGCCAGCAGATCAACTAGCTCTGAAGATACGCAGTATTTT
CASRSTSSEDTQYF
>TRBV28|NA|TRBD1|TRBJ2-5
TGTGCCAGCAGTGAGGGGACAGGGCCAAACGAGACCCAGTACTTC
CASSEGTGPNETQYF
>TRBV10-3|NA|NA|TRBJ1-5
TGTGCCATCAGTGAGCACTCAGGCGATCAGCCCCAGCATTTT
CAISEHSGDQPQHF
>TRBV11-2|NA|TRBD2|TRBJ2-2
TGTGCCAGCAGCGGCCGGGCGGGGGGCCTTCCCGGGGAGCTGTTTTTT
CASSGRAGGLPGELFF
>TRBV10-3|few|NA|TRBJ2-7
TGTGCCATCAGTGGAGGGTTCCTACCCGAGCAGTACTTC
CAISGGFLPEQYF
>TRBV27|few|NA|TRBJ2-5
TGTGCCAGCAGACACAGGAACCTAATGGGAGAGACCCAGTACTTC
CASRHRNLMGETQYF
>TRBV12-3/TRBV12-4|many|TRBD1|TRBJ1-1
TGTGCCAGCAGTTTCGGAGGGGGCAGGGACACTGAAGCTTTCTTT
CASSFGGGRDTEAFF
>TRBV7-9|few|NA|TRBJ1-5
TGTGCCAGCAGCTCTTGGGGGCAGGGTAACGGCAATCAGCCCCAGCATTTT
CASSSWGQGNGNQPQHF
>TRBV11-2|many|TRBD2|TRBJ2-1
TGTGCCAGCAGCTCTTCTCAACTAGCGGGAGTTAATGAGCAGTTCTTC
CASSSSQLAGVNEQFF
>TRBV12-3/TRBV12-4|many|TRBD2|TRBJ2-7
TGTGCCAGCAGTCCCCGGGTAGCGGGAACCTACGAGCAGTACTTC
CASSPRVAGTYEQYF
>TRBV7-9|NA|NA|TRBJ2-1
TGTGCCAGCAGCCGTCTTGAGGCGGGATCCTACAATGAGCAGTTCTTC
CASSRLEAGSYNEQFF
>TRBV12-3/TRBV12-4|few|NA|TRBJ2-5
TGTGCCAGCAGCCCTACCCCCCGGTTAGAGACCCAGTACTTC
CASSPTPRLETQYF
>TRBV2|NA|NA|TRBJ1-3
TGTGCCAGGAGGGAGTCTGGAAACACCATATATTTT
CARRESGNTIYF
>TRBV29-1|few|TRBD2|TRBJ2-1
TGCAGCGTTGGGACTAGCGGGAGGACTCACAATGAGCAGTTCTTC
CSVGTSGRTHNEQFF
>TRBV10-3|many|NA|TRBJ1-1
TGTGCCATCAGTGATGGGGAGGAGGCAGGAGCTTTCTTT
CAISDGEEAGAFF
>TRBV5-1|NA|TRBD2|TRBJ2-5
TGCGCCAGCAGCTTGGCCGGGACTAAAAAAGCGGAGACCCAGTACTTC
CASSLAGTKKAETQYF
>TRBV2|NA|TRBD2|TRBJ2-5
TGTGCCAGCAGTGGGGGACTAGTTAGCGGGACCCAGTACTTC
CASSGGLVSGTQYF
>TRBV27|few|TRBD1|TRBJ1-1
TGTGCCAGCAGTTTAAAAGGGACAGGGGCGATGAACACTGAAGCTTTCTTT
CASSLKGTGAMNTEAFF
>TRBV7-6|many|NA|TRBJ2-7
TGTGCCAGCAGCTTAGCCCTGGACCAAACCTACGAGCAGTACTTC
CASSLALDQTYEQYF
>TRBV6-2/TRBV6-3|many|NA|TRBJ1-1
TGTGCCAGCAGTTACCCGGGGCAGCATATTAACACTGAAGCTTTCTTT
CASSYPGQHINTEAFF
>TRBV12-3/TRBV12-4|few|TRBD1|TRBJ2-7
TGTGCCAGCACCACTCCTCGGGCAGGGGGCTACGAGCAGTACTTC
CASTTPRAGGYEQYF